The 20 T cell receptor beta chains in this list originate from one sample, sequenced in a study of blood T cells in healthy people across ages. A second PCR of roughly 7 to 11 cycles used a sample-barcoded 5' primer and a J-beta primer mix. From the 5' RACE reads, TCRdb called clonotypes with MiXCR, one entry per CDR3 protein. This table has 500,000 to 700,000 distinct CDR3 sequences, about 30% appearing once. Sample: blood. All receptors come from a woman of 80 years or more in good health.

The chain carries TRBV4-2 and TRBJ2-1; TRBD2 matches at 8 bases. Germline assignment: CDR1 LGHNA and CDR2 YNFKEQ. The CDR3 totals 13 residues. J was trimmed by 15 bases and V by 1 base; bases with no gene match: 8. CDR3 residues: CASSQADQRERFF. The DNA of the CDR3 is TGTGCCAGCAGCCAAGCAGATCAGCGGGAGAGGTTCTTC.

V is TRBV25-1 and J is TRBJ2-7, with TRBD1 matching over 8 bases. The CDR3 has 16 amino acids. Germline trimming cut 5 bases from V and 4 bases from J; bases unmatched to any gene: 13. Germline lookup yields CDR1 MGHDK and CDR2 SYGVNS. CDR3 loop: CASSPQTGTGKYEQYF. Written as DNA, the CDR3 is TGTGCCAGCAGTCCTCAGACCGGGACAGGAAAATACGAGCAGTACTTC.

A word on this clonotype: This may be a read error, as it is one base from a much larger clone. This chain connects TRBV12-5 to TRBJ2-7; 10 nucleotides match TRBD1. J was trimmed by 7 bases and V by 0 bases; bases with no gene match: 9. CDR1 is LGHNT, CDR2 FRNRAP, per germline. CDR3 length: 16 amino acids. The CDR3 loop is CASGLVTGTGVNEQYF. Here the CDR3 DNA reads TGTGCTAGTGGTTTGGTTACCGGGACAGGGGTCAATGAGCAGTACTTC.

With respect to this clonotype: A read error is possible here, since a much larger clone lies one base away. V usage is TRBV6-6 and J usage is TRBJ2-1; 7 bases fit TRBD2. The germline CDR1 and CDR2 sequences are MNHNY and SVGAGI (reference sequence). This CDR3 comprises 12 residues. V shed 4 bases and J 10 bases; nucleotides not matched to a gene: 4. Here the CDR3 reads CASSWEGYEQFF. The CDR3 bases are TGTGCCAGCAGTTGGGAGGGCTACGAGCAGTTCTTC.

The gene calls are TRBV10-3 and TRBJ2-7; 8 nucleotides align to TRBD1. J lost 2 bases, V lost 5 bases, and 8 bases had no gene match. Germline V CDR1 and CDR2: ENHRY, SYGVKD. The CDR3 has 15 amino acids. CDR3: CAISPGQARTYEQYF. For the CDR3, the DNA is TGTGCCATCAGTCCGGGACAGGCGAGGACCTACGAGCAGTACTTC.

This clonotype has ten or more counts. The chain recombines TRBV7-3 with TRBJ2-7, with 10 positions matching TRBD1. CDR1 is SGHTA, CDR2 FQGTGA, per germline. The CDR3 is made up of 15 amino acids. V dropped 2 bases and J dropped 2; count of bases not matched to a gene: 3. DNA for the CDR3: TGTGCCAGCAGCTTAGGGACAGGGGCTACCTACGAGCAGTACTTC. This translates into CASSLGTGATYEQYF.

This clonotype appeared many times. V usage is TRBV7-9 and J usage is TRBJ2-1; D is undetermined. CDR1 is SEHNR and CDR2 is FQNEAQ in the germline V gene (reference sequence). Trimming pared 2 bases from V and 15 bases from J, leaving 14 bases between. The CDR3 consists of 12 residues. CDR3 sequence: CASSLQSLQLFF. Written as DNA, the CDR3 is TGTGCCAGCAGCTTACAAAGCTTACAGCTGTTCTTC.

This clonotype was observed a few times. This chain links TRBV28 with TRBJ1-2; D is unresolved. The CDR3 length is 14 residues. The germline V gene has CDR1 MDHEN and CDR2 SYDVKM. Trimming took 4 bases from V and 6 from J, leaving 15 bases between them. CDR3 loop: CASSWTLVYDGYTF. CDR3 in DNA: TGTGCCAGCAGTTGGACCTTGGTCTATGATGGCTACACCTTC.

This clonotype occurred a few times. A much larger clone is a single base away; this may be a read error. V is TRBV5-5 and J is TRBJ2-5; no definite D call. The V gene's germline CDR1 is SGHKS and CDR2 YYEKEE (reference sequence). This CDR3 has 13 amino acids. CDR3 in amino acids: CAGSLRSVETQYF. The CDR3 DNA is TGTGCCGGCAGCTTGAGATCGGTTGAGACCCAGTACTTC.

V is TRBV5-4 and J is TRBJ2-1; TRBD2 agrees at 10 bases. V lost 3 bases, J lost 6 bases, and 6 bases stayed unmatched. This CDR3 is 15 amino acids long. CDR1 and CDR2 (germline): SGHNT, YYREEE (reference sequence). CDR3 DNA sequence: TGTGCCAGCAGCTCCGGGACTAGCGCCGGCAATGAGCAGTTCTTC. This translates into CASSSGTSAGNEQFF.

Concerning this clonotype itself: A much larger clone differs by one base, so this may be a read error. V is TRBV5-1 and J is TRBJ1-1; D is perhaps TRBD1 (6 bases). The CDR3 is 15 amino acids. Trimming stripped 0 bases from V and 1 base from J, with 10 bases between. CDR1 and CDR2 from the germline V gene are SGHRS and YFSETQ. The CDR3 region has the DNA TGCGCCAGCAGCTTGGTGACAGGCAGGAACACTGAAGCTTTCTTT. The encoded protein is CASSLVTGRNTEAFF. The whole variable domain, remainder taken from reference TRBV5-1 and TRBJ1-1, is KAGVTQTPRYLIKTRGQQVTLSCSPISGHRSVSWYQQTPGQGLQFLFEYFSETQRNKGNFPGRFSGRQFSNSRSEMNVSTLELGDSALYLCASSLVTGRNTEAFFGQGTRLTVV.

This clonotype was seen a handful of times. V usage is TRBV6-5 and J usage is TRBJ2-2; TRBD2 is a possible D gene (5 bases). The CDR3 runs to 14 residues. CDR1 is MNHEY and CDR2 is SVGAGI in the germline V gene. Trimming shortened V by 6 bases and J by 0 bases, and 8 bases separated the two germline ends. CDR3 sequence reads: CASRSGTNTGELFF. CDR3 sequence (DNA): TGTGCCAGCAGGTCCGGGACGAACACCGGGGAGCTGTTTTTT.

About this clonotype itself: A much larger clone lies one base from this, so it may be a read error. This chain links TRBV7-8 with TRBJ1-5; maybe TRBD1 (5 bases). CDR1 is SGHVS, CDR2 FQNEAQ, per germline. With 5 bases removed from V and 6 bases from J, the gap between germline ends came to 11 bases. CDR3 length: 13 amino acids. CDR3 residues: CASSADRGQPQHF. In nucleotides, the CDR3 is TGTGCCAGCAGCGCAGACAGAGGTCAGCCCCAGCATTTT.

Of note for this clonotype: A much bigger clone sits one base away, suggesting this may be a read error. The J gene is TRBJ2-1, the V gene TRBV6-5, with D unresolved. The tail of the sequence fits TRBJ2-7 better, so the J call may be wrong. CDR3 size: 15 residues. Germline V lookup: CDR1 MNHEY, CDR2 SVGAGI. CDR3 in DNA: TGTGCCAGCAGACCCGATGCGGTTAAGTACAATGAGCAGTACTTC. Translated, it gives CASRPDAVKYNEQYF.

The rearrangement joins TRBV28 to TRBJ2-1; 7 nucleotides agree with TRBD2. Trimming removed 6 bases from V and 1 base from J; junction bases left unmatched: 9. The CDR3 totals 16 residues. Germline CDR1 and CDR2: MDHEN and SYDVKM. CDR3 region: CASSSVGRGSYNEQFF. The DNA of the CDR3 is TGTGCCAGCAGCTCCGTGGGGCGGGGGTCCTACAATGAGCAGTTCTTC. The whole variable domain, filled in from reference TRBV28 and TRBJ2-1, reads DVKVTQSSRYLVKRTGEKVFLECVQDMDHENMFWYRQDPGLGLRLIYFSYDVKMKEKGDIPEGYSVSREKKERFSLILESASTNQTSMYLCASSSVGRGSYNEQFFGPGTRLTVL.

This clonotype has a count of ten or more. This chain uses TRBV7-2 with TRBJ2-3; 7 bases are shared with TRBD1. The germline V gene encodes CDR1 SGHTA and CDR2 FQGNSA. With 4 bases clipped from V and 6 bases from J, the junction kept 10 bases outside the gene matches. The CDR3 totals 15 residues. This CDR3 is CASSSRQGSGDTQYF. CDR3 nucleotides: TGTGCCAGCAGCTCCCGACAGGGTTCGGGTGATACGCAGTATTTT.

This clonotype has just a few counts. The rearrangement links TRBV5-5 to TRBJ1-4; possible D gene TRBD1, 5 bases. Trimming removed 1 base at V and 5 bases at J, with 12 bases between. In germline, CDR1 is SGHKS, CDR2 YYEKEE (reference sequence). CDR3 length equals 15 residues. Here the CDR3 DNA reads TGTGCCAGCAGCTTGATTTGGACAAAAAATGAAAAACTGTTTTTT. Its protein is CASSLIWTKNEKLFF.

The table lists this clonotype with many counts. CDR3: CASSYNRQTSYEQYF. The CDR3 DNA reads TGTGCCAGCAGTTACAACAGACAGACGTCCTACGAGCAGTACTTC. The rearrangement joins TRBV6-5 to TRBJ2-7; D perhaps matches TRBD1 (5 bases). CDR1 is MNHEY, CDR2 SVGAGI, per germline. V was cut by 2 bases and J by 1 base, with 12 bases left in between. CDR3 length: 15 amino acids.

A note on this clonotype: A much more abundant neighbour one base away suggests this may be a read error. This sequence joins TRBV20-1 and TRBJ2-4; TRBD2 matches at 8 bases. With 0 bases clipped from V and 13 bases from J, the junction kept 11 bases outside the gene matches. Germline CDR1 DFQATT, CDR2 SNEGSKA (reference sequence). The CDR3 loop spans 14 amino acids. Here the CDR3 reads CSARDRGGQNEQYF. CDR3 in DNA: TGCAGTGCTAGAGACCGGGGGGGCCAAAATGAGCAGTACTTC.

The V gene is TRBV7-2, the J gene TRBJ2-7; 8 bases map to TRBD1. CDR1 is SGHTA and CDR2 is FQGNSA in the germline V gene. The CDR3 is made up of 15 amino acids. With 2 bases clipped from V and 4 bases from J, the junction kept 7 bases outside the gene matches. In DNA form, the CDR3 reads TGTGCCAGCAGCTTATCCATCAGGGGGCCTTACGAGCAGTACTTC. It codes for CASSLSIRGPYEQYF.